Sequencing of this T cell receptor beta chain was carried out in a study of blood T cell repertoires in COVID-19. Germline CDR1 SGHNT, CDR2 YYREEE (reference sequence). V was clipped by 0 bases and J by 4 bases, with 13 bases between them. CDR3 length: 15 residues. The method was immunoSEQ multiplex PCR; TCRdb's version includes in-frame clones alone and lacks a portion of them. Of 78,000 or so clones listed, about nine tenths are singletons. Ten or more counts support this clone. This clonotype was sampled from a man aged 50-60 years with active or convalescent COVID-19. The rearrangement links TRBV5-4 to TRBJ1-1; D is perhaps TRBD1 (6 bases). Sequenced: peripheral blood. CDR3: CASSLGAGVVTEAFF. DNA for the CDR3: TGTGCCAGCAGCTTGGGGGCAGGGGTTGTCACTGAAGCTTTCTTT.